These T cell receptor beta chains were read from a single sample in a study of T cells in Graves' hyperthyroidism and ophthalmopathy. TCRdb independently ran MiXCR on the multiplex PCR reads; one entry per CDR3 protein. The sample lists some 560,000 distinct CDR3 sequences, about 15% occurring once. The specimen sequenced was blood. These receptors came from a woman in her forties with Graves' hyperthyroidism. The CDR3 runs from the conserved cysteine through the conserved F or W. Fields, in order: CDR3 length, J gene, D gene, clone size, V gene, CDR3 protein, CDR3 DNA. D genes are given only for firm matches. Not every row has a clone size; where given, it reads once, few, many or a size class.

length: 14
J: TRBJ2-7
D: .
size: many
V: TRBV3-1
CDR3: CASSQNSRTTEQYF
DNA: TGTGCCAGCAGCCAAAACTCCCGGACGACCGAGCAGTACTTC

length: 16
J: TRBJ2-5
D: TRBD2
size: few
V: TRBV12-3/TRBV12-4
CDR3: CVSRGAGLADQETQYF
DNA: TGTGTCAGCAGGGGCGCGGGACTAGCGGACCAAGAGACCCAGTACTTC

length: 13
J: TRBJ1-3
D: .
size: .
V: TRBV30
CDR3: CAWSVLMENTIYF
DNA: TGTGCCTGGAGTGTACTAATGGAGAACACCATATATTTT

length: 16
J: TRBJ1-3
D: TRBD1
size: .
V: TRBV18
CDR3: CASSPLGTDSGNTIYF
DNA: TGTGCCAGCTCACCACTAGGGACAGACTCTGGAAACACCATATATTTT

length: 16
J: TRBJ2-5
D: TRBD1
size: many
V: TRBV3-1
CDR3: CASSQLGTGGRETQYF
DNA: TGTGCCAGCAGCCAACTCGGGACAGGGGGTCGAGAGACCCAGTACTTC

length: 16
J: TRBJ2-1
D: TRBD2
size: .
V: TRBV4-1
CDR3: CASSQEGAGVNNEQFF
DNA: TGCGCCAGCAGCCAAGAGGGCGCGGGAGTAAATAATGAGCAGTTCTTC

length: 14
J: TRBJ1-3
D: .
size: .
V: TRBV2
CDR3: CASSKPASGNTIYF
DNA: TGTGCCAGCAGCAAGCCGGCCTCTGGAAACACCATATATTTT

length: 20
J: TRBJ1-5
D: TRBD1
size: .
V: TRBV6-1
CDR3: CASRAEKQGQGSVDNQPQHF
DNA: TGTGCCAGCAGGGCAGAAAAGCAGGGACAGGGGTCCGTGGACAATCAGCCCCAGCATTTT

length: 14
J: TRBJ2-2
D: .
size: many
V: TRBV6-1
CDR3: CASRDQGYAGELFF
DNA: TGTGCCAGCAGGGACCAGGGTTATGCCGGGGAGCTGTTTTTT

length: 15
J: TRBJ1-5
D: .
size: few
V: TRBV20-1
CDR3: CSAPMGFYSNQPQHF
DNA: TGCAGTGCCCCTATGGGGTTTTATAGCAATCAGCCCCAGCATTTT

length: 14
J: TRBJ1-5
D: .
size: many
V: TRBV5-8
CDR3: CASNRVDSNQPQHF
DNA: TGTGCCAGTAACAGGGTTGACAGCAATCAGCCCCAGCATTTT

length: 13
J: TRBJ1-4
D: .
size: .
V: TRBV6-1
CDR3: CASAWATNEKLFF
DNA: TGTGCCAGCGCGTGGGCAACTAATGAAAAACTGTTTTTT

length: 12
J: TRBJ1-1
D: .
size: many
V: TRBV20-1
CDR3: CSASRLNTEAFF
DNA: TGCAGTGCTAGTCGACTCAACACTGAAGCTTTCTTT

length: 14
J: TRBJ2-1
D: TRBD1
size: many
V: TRBV4-2
CDR3: CASSYGTDYNEQFF
DNA: TGTGCCAGCAGCTACGGGACAGACTACAATGAGCAGTTCTTC

length: 16
J: TRBJ2-1
D: .
size: many
V: TRBV5-1
CDR3: CASSYPGVSGYNEQFF
DNA: TGCGCCAGCAGCTACCCCGGGGTTTCTGGCTACAATGAGCAGTTCTTC

length: 13
J: TRBJ1-5
D: .
size: .
V: TRBV5-1
CDR3: CASRGGEGQPQHF
DNA: TGCGCCAGCAGGGGGGGGGAAGGGCAGCCCCAGCATTTT

length: 12
J: TRBJ2-7
D: TRBD1
size: many
V: TRBV20-1
CDR3: CIATGDNYEQYF
DNA: TGCATAGCGACAGGGGATAACTACGAGCAGTACTTC

length: 16
J: TRBJ2-3
D: TRBD2
size: few
V: TRBV5-8
CDR3: CASSLALTSGTHTQYF
DNA: TGTGCCAGCAGCTTGGCCTTGACTAGCGGGACCCATACGCAGTATTTT

length: 12
J: TRBJ2-7
D: .
size: many
V: TRBV7-9
CDR3: CASSSLVYEQYF
DNA: TGTGCCAGCAGCTCACTAGTCTACGAGCAGTACTTC

length: 19
J: TRBJ2-5
D: TRBD2
size: .
V: TRBV12-3/TRBV12-4
CDR3: CASSLAPLGGRQKKETQYF
DNA: TGTGCCAGCAGTTTAGCACCCCTCGGGGGGAGGCAAAAAAAAGAGACCCAGTACTTC

length: 14
J: TRBJ2-1
D: TRBD1
size: many
V: TRBV2
CDR3: CASSRGTGWDEQFF
DNA: TGTGCCAGCAGTAGAGGGACAGGGTGGGATGAGCAGTTCTTC

length: 14
J: TRBJ1-1
D: .
size: many
V: TRBV28
CDR3: CASLVGGPNTEAFF
DNA: TGTGCCAGCCTGGTTGGGGGCCCGAACACTGAAGCTTTCTTT

length: 15
J: TRBJ2-3
D: TRBD2
size: many
V: TRBV30
CDR3: CAWSVGSGRADTQYF
DNA: TGTGCCTGGAGTGTCGGTAGCGGGAGAGCAGATACGCAGTATTTT

length: 12
J: TRBJ2-7
D: .
size: many
V: TRBV28
CDR3: CASRQDWGEQYF
DNA: TGTGCCAGCAGGCAAGACTGGGGCGAGCAGTACTTC

length: 13
J: TRBJ2-7
D: TRBD1
size: many
V: TRBV29-1
CDR3: CSVVLGQNYEQYF
DNA: TGCAGCGTTGTGTTGGGACAGAACTACGAGCAGTACTTC

length: 16
J: TRBJ2-7
D: TRBD1
size: .
V: TRBV19
CDR3: CASSVTGQGPSYEQYF
DNA: TGTGCCAGTAGCGTTACCGGACAGGGGCCGTCCTACGAGCAGTACTTC

length: 16
J: TRBJ2-1
D: TRBD2
size: many
V: TRBV28
CDR3: CASSSTSGNVKNEQFF
DNA: TGTGCCAGCAGTTCCACTAGCGGGAACGTTAAGAATGAGCAGTTCTTC

length: 14
J: TRBJ1-1
D: TRBD1
size: few
V: TRBV6-1
CDR3: CASRTTGGNTEAFF
DNA: TGTGCCAGCAGGACTACAGGGGGGAACACTGAAGCTTTCTTT

length: 15
J: TRBJ2-1
D: .
size: many
V: TRBV6-5
CDR3: CASSYSLGGYNEQFF
DNA: TGTGCCAGCAGTTACTCGTTGGGGGGTTACAATGAGCAGTTCTTC

length: 14
J: TRBJ1-2
D: .
size: .
V: TRBV28
CDR3: CAGSLRQVIHGYTF
DNA: TGTGCCGGCAGTTTACGGCAGGTCATACATGGCTACACCTTC

length: 15
J: TRBJ2-7
D: TRBD2
size: .
V: TRBV27
CDR3: CASSLKWAGGYEQYF
DNA: TGTGCCAGCAGTTTAAAATGGGCGGGAGGCTACGAGCAGTACTTC

length: 15
J: TRBJ2-3
D: TRBD2
size: many
V: TRBV7-2
CDR3: CASSRLTSATDTQYF
DNA: TGTGCCAGCAGCCGACTGACTAGCGCCACAGATACGCAGTATTTT